This TCR beta chain derives from a study of shared clonotypes between healthy human individuals. The length of the CDR3 is 14 residues. Per the germline V gene, CDR1 is ENHRY and CDR2 is SYGVKD. The germline V and J ends were trimmed by 0 bases and 2 bases, with 4 bases remaining between them. In the study's own analysis: Filtering differed since immunoSEQ provided only junctions, with no quality scores. Produced via immunoSEQ multiplex PCR; TCRdb's table is partial and in-frame only. V and J calls and clone size follow that table, whereas D and trimming were derived from the DNA. The sample lists roughly 2.2 million clones, approximately 95% occurring once.

V and J are TRBV10-3 and TRBJ2-2; D is unresolved. This clonotype was obtained from a man aged 18 to 30 in good health. Some clones in this sample may be carry-over from other donors' samples. Sequences were obtained from naive CD4+ T cells from PBMCs. Stated subset: CD45RA+ positively selected. The CDR3 reads CAISESTNTGELFF. CDR3 in DNA: TGTGCCATCAGTGAGTCGACAAACACCGGGGAGCTGTTTTTT.